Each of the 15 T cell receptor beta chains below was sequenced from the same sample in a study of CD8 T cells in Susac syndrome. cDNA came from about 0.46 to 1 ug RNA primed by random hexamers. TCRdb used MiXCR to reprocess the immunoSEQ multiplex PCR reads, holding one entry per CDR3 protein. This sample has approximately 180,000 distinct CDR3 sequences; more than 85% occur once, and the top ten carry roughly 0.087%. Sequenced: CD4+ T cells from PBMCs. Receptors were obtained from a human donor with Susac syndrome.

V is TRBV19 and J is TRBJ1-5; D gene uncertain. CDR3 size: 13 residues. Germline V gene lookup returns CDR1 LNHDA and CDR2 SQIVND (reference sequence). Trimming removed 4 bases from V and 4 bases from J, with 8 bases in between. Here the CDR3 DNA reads TGTGCCAGTAGTAAGGGTCTGAATCAGCCCCAGCATTTT. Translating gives CASSKGLNQPQHF.

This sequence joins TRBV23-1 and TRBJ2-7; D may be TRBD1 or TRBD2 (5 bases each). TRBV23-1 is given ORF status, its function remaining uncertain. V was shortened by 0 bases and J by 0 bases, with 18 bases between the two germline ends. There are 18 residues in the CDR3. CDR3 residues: CASSQSNKEAGFSYEQYF. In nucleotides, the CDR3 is TGCGCCAGCAGTCAATCTAATAAGGAGGCAGGGTTCTCCTACGAGCAGTACTTC.

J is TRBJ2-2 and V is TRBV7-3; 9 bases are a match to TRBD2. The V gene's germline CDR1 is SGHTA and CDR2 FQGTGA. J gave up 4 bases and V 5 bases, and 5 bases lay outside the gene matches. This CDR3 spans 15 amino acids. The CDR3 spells CASSPGGRGTGELFF. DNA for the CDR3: TGTGCCAGCAGCCCTGGCGGGAGGGGCACCGGGGAGCTGTTTTTT.

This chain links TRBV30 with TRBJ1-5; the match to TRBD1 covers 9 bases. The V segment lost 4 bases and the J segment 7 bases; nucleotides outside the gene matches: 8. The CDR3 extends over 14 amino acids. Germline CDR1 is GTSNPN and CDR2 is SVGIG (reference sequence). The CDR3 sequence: CAWNTGQGLQPQHF. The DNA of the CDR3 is TGTGCCTGGAACACGGGACAGGGCCTCCAGCCCCAGCATTTT.

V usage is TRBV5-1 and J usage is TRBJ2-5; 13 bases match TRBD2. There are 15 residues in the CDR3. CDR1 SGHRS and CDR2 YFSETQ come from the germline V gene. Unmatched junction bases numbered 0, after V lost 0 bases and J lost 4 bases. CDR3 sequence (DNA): TGCGCCAGCAGCTTGGGGACTAGCGGGGGAGAGACCCAGTACTTC. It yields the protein CASSLGTSGGETQYF.

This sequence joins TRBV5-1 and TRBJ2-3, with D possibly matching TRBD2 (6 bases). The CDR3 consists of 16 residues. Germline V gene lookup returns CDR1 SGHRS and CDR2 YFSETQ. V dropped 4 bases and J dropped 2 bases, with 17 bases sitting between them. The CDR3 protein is CASSPTSTGATDTQYF. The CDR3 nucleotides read TGCGCCAGCAGCCCTACTAGCACGGGAGCCACAGATACGCAGTATTTT.

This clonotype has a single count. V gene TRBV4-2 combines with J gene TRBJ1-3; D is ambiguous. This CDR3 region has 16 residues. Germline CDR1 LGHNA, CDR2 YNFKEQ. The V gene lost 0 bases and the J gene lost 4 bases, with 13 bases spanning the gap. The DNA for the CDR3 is TGTGCCAGCAGCCAAGATAGGGTAGTGGGAGGAAACACCATATATTTT. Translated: CASSQDRVVGGNTIYF.

The CDR3 here is CASSLSKTGGRTEAFF. CDR3 coding DNA: TGCGCCAGCAGCTTGAGTAAAACAGGCGGGCGGACTGAAGCTTTCTTT. The rearrangement links TRBV5-1 to TRBJ1-1; tentative D call: TRBD1 (5 bases). In germline, CDR1 is SGHRS, CDR2 YFSETQ. The CDR3 length is 16 residues. V lost 1 base, J lost 5 bases, and 18 bases lay in between.

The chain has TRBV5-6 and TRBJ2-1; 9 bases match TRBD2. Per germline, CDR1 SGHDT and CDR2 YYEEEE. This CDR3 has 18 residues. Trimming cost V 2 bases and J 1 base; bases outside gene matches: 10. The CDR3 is CASSLEHSGGRSYNEQFF. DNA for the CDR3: TGTGCCAGCAGCTTAGAACATAGCGGGGGACGTTCCTACAATGAGCAGTTCTTC.

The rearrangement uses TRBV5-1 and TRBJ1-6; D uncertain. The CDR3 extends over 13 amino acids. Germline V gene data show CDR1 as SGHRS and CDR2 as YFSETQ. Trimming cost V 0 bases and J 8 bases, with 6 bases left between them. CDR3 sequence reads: CASSLVLDSPLHF. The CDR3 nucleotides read TGCGCCAGCAGCTTGGTACTAGATTCACCCCTCCACTTT.

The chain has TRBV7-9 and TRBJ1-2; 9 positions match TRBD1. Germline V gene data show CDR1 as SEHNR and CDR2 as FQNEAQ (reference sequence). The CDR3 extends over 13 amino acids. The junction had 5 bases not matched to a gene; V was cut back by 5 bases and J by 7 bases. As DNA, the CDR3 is TGTGCCAGCAGCATCACAGGGGGCTCTGGCTACACCTTC. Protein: CASSITGGSGYTF.

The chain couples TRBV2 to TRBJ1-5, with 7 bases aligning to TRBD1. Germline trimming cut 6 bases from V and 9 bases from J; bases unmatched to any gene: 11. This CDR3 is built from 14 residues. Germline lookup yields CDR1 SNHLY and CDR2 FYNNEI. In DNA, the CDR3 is TGTGCCAGCAGCCCAGACAGGGTGGATTGGCCCCAGCATTTT. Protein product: CASSPDRVDWPQHF. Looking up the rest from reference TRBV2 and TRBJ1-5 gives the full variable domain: EPEVTQTPSHQVTQMGQEVILRCVPISNHLYFYWYRQILGQKVEFLVSFYNNEISEKSEIFDDQFSVERPDGSNFTLKIRSTKLEDSAMYFCASSPDRVDWPQHFGDGTRLSIL.

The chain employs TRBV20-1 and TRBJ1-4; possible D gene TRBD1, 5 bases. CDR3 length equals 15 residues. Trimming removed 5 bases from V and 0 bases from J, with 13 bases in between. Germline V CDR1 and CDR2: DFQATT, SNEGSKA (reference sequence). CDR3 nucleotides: TGCAGTGCTCAGGGCGTGGGGTCAACTAATGAAAAACTGTTTTTT. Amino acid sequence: CSAQGVGSTNEKLFF.

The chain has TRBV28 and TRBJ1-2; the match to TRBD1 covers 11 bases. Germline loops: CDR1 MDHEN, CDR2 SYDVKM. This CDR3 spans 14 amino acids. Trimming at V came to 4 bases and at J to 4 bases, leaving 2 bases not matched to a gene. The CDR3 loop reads CASSSGTGGYGYTF. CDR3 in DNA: TGTGCCAGCAGTTCAGGGACAGGGGGCTATGGCTACACCTTC.

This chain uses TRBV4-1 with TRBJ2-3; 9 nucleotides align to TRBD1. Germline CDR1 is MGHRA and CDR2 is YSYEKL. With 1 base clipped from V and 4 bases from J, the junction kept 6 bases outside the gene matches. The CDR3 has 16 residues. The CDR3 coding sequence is TGCGCCAGCAGCCAAGGTGGGACAGGGCAGCCAGATACGCAGTATTTT. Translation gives CASSQGGTGQPDTQYF.